This T cell receptor (beta chain) stems from a study of low-dose radiotherapy and immunotherapy resistance in tumors (dated 2022 in TCRdb). With respect to the entire study: Patients in Cohort 1 were given 0.5 Gy per fraction every 2 weeks, and the prescribed total PTV dose was 6.5 Gy. Nivolumab and ipilimumab were both given intravenously, with nivolumab at a 240 mg flat dose every two weeks and ipilimumab at 1 mg/kg every six weeks. Patients took aspirin 300 mg orally once daily for four cycles, starting on cycle 1 day 1. Eight patients were included in the translational analysis, namely three from the first dose cohort plus the first five from the second dose cohort. Patients in Cohort 2 were given 1 Gy per fraction every two weeks, for a total of 13 Gy across 26 weeks. The trial did not randomize participants into treatment groups. Intravenous cyclophosphamide at 200 mg/m2 was administered every two weeks, one day ahead of each radiation and immunotherapy administration.

The run used an Illumina HiSeq 2500. Superscript III and a set of TRAV- and TRBV-specific primers were used to synthesize first-strand cDNA, so that both TCRalpha and TCRbeta chains were covered. TCRs were amplified with Phusion for roughly 20 PCR cycles, with a constant-region primer paired with the adapter attached to the V primers. Amplification of the isolated mRNA was done with the MessageAmp II aRNA Amplification Kit, which involved a roughly 15-hour in vitro transcription at 37 degrees C. The Dynabeads mRNA DIRECT Purification Kit was used to isolate mRNA for TCR sequencing. Indexed Illumina adapters were added in a second roughly 25-cycle Phusion PCR, and the resulting products were purified with AMPure XP beads. Per the original workflow: Custom Perl scripts were used to pool TCR sequences that encoded the same protein, to remove out-of-frame sequences, and to calculate the abundance of each clonotype. The analysis excluded TCR sequences that were supported by just one read. Repertoire metrics included Shannon entropy, Gini index, clonality, richness, and frequency of TCRs shared between repertoires. TCRdb cleaned the public reads at Q25 with fastp, built clones with MiXCR and kept in-frame beta chains. Rows are unified per CDR3 protein, each entry keeping the most common DNA and genes. The V and J calls were determined by TCRdb, not by the authors. Recorded for this sample are 95,000 to 100,000 distinct CDR3 sequences; about 20% of them occurred a single time. 4.1% of the sample is taken by the ten largest.

The time point label here, explained by the study, means: after trial treatment. This specimen's treatment or condition label, per the study, means: LDRT plus nivolumab, ipilimumab, low-dose cyclophosphamide and aspirin (RACIN trial). Donors were enrolled in RACIN, a single-arm phase I dose-escalation trial in which nivolumab, ipilimumab, aspirin, low-dose cyclophosphamide and low-dose radiotherapy were combined. Patients with advanced, TIL-negative solid tumors were considered eligible. This clonotype appeared many times. The antigen this receptor binds is unknown. No clone much larger than this one lies a single base away; base qualities are absent. From the cysteine through the phenylalanine, the CDR3 covers 15 amino acids. The DNA shown is the 45-base CDR3, in frame from base 1. In the germline V gene, CDR1 corresponds to SGHRS and CDR2 to YFSETQ. V is reduced by 0 bases and J by 4 bases, leaving a spacing of 14 bases between them.

The specimen was PBMCs, collected after low-dose radiotherapy plus immunotherapy. Here the chain combines TRBV5-1 and TRBJ2-7; the D gene could be either TRBD1 or TRBD2, each agreeing at 5 bases. The receptor was isolated from a male donor with prostate cancer. The CDR3 here reads CASSLELGRLYEQYF. The nucleotides read TGCGCCAGCAGCTTGGAATTGGGACGCCTATACGAGCAGTACTTC.